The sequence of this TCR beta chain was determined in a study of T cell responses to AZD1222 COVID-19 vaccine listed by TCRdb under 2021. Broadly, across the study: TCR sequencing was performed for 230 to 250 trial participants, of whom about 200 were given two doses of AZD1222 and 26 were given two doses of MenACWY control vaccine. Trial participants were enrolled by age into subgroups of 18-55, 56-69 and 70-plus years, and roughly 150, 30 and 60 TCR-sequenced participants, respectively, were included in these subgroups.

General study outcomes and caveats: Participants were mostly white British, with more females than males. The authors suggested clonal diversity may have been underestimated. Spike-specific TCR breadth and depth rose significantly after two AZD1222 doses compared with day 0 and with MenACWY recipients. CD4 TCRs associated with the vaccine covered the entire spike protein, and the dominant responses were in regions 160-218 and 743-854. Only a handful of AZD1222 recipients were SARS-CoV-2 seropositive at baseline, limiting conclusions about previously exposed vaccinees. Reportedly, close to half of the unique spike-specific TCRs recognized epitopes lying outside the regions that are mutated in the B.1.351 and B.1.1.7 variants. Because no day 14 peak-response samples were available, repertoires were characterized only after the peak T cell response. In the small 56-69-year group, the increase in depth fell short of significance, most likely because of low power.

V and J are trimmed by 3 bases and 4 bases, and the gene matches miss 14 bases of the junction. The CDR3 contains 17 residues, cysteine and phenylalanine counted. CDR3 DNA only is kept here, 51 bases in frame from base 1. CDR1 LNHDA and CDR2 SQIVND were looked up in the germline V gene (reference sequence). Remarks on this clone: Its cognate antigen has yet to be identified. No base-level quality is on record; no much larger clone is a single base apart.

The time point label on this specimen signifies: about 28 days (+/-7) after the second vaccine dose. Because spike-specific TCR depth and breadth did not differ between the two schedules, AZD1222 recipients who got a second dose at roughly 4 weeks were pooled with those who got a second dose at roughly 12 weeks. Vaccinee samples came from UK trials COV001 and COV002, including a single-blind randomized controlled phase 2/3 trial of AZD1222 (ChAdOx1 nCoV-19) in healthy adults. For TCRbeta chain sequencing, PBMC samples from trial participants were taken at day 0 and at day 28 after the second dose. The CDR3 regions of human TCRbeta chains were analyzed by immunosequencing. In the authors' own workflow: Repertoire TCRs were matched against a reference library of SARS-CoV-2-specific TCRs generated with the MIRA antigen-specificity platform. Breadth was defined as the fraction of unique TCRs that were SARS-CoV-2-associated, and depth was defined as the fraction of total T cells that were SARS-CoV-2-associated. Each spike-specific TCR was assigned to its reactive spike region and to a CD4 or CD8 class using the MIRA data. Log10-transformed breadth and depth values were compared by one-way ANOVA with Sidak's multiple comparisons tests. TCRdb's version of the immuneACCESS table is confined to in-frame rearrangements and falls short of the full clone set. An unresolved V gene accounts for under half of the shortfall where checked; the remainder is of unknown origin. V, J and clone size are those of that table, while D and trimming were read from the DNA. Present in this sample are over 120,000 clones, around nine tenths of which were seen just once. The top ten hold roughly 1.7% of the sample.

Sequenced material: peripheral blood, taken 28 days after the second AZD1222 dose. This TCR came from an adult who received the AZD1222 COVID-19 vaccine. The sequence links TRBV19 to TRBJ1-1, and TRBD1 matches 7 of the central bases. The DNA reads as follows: TGTGCCAGTAGTATGGGGGACAGCCAGCCCAGAGGCACTGAAGCTTTCTTT. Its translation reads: CASSMGDSQPRGTEAFF.